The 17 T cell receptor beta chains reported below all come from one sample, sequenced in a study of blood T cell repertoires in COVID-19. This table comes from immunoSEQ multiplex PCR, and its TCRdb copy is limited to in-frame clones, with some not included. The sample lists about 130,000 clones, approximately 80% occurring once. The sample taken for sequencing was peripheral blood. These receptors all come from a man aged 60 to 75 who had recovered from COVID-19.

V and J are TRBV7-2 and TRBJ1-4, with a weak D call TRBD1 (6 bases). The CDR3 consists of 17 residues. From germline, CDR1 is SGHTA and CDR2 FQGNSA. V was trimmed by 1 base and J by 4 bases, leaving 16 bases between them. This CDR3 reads CASSLGKRQVGNEKLFF. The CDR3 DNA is TGTGCCAGCAGCTTAGGGAAGAGACAGGTTGGTAATGAAAAACTGTTTTTT.

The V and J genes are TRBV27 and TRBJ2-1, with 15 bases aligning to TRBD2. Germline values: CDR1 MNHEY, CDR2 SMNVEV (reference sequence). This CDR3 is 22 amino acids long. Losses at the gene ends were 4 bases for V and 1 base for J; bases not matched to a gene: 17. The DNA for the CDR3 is TGTGCCAGCAGTTCACGGACAGGGGTTGGGACTAGCGGGAGGTTTTCCTACAATGAGCAGTTCTTC. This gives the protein CASSSRTGVGTSGRFSYNEQFF.

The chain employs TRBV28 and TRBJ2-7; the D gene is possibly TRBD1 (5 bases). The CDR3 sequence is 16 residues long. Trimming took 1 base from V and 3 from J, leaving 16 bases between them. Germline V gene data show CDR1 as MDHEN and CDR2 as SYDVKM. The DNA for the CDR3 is TGTGCCAGCAGTTTATCAGGGTCGGGCAACTACTACGAGCAGTACTTC. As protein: CASSLSGSGNYYEQYF.

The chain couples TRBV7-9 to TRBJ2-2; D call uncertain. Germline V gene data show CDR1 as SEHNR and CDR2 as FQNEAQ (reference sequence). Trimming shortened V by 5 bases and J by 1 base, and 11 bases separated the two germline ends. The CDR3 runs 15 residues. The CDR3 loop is CASSKFAENTGELFF. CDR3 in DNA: TGTGCCAGCAGCAAATTCGCAGAGAACACCGGGGAGCTGTTTTTT.

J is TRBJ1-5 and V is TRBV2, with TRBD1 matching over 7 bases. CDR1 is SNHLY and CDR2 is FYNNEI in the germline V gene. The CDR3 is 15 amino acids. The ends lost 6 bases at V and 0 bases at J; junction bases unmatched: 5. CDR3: CASREGAGSNQPQHF. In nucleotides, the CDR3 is TGTGCCAGCAGGGAGGGGGCTGGTAGCAATCAGCCCCAGCATTTT.

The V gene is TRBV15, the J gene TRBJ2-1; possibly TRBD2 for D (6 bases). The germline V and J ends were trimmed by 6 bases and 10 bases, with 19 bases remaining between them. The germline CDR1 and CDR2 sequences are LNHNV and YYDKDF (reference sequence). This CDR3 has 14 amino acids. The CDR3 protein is CATRPGRGLIEQFF. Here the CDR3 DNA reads TGTGCCACCAGGCCCGGGCGGGGTCTAATCGAGCAGTTCTTC.

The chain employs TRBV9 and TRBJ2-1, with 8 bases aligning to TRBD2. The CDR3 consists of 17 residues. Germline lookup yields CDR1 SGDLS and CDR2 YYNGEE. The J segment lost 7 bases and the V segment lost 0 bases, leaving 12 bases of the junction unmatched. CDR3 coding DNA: TGTGCCAGCAGCGTAGCTATAACGGGGGGGCTTTTAAATGAGCAGTTCTTC. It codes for CASSVAITGGLLNEQFF.

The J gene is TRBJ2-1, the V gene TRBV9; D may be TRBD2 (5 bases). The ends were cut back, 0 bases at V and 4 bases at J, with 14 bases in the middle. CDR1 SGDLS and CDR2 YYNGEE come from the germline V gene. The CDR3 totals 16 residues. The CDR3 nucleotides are TGTGCCAGCAGCGTAGGGGAGTGGGCAGTATACAATGAGCAGTTCTTC. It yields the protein CASSVGEWAVYNEQFF.

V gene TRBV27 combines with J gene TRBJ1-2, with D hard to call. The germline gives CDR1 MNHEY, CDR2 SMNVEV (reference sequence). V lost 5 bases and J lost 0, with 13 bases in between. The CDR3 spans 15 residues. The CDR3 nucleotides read TGTGCCAGCAGTACCGCGACCGGGACTAACTATGGCTACACCTTC. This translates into CASSTATGTNYGYTF.

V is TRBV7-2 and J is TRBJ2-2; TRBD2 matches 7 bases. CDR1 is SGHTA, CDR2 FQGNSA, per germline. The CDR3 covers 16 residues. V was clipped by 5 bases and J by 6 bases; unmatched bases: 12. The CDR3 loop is CASSVVGGRVAGELFF. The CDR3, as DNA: TGTGCCAGCAGCGTAGTAGGCGGGAGAGTTGCCGGGGAGCTGTTTTTT. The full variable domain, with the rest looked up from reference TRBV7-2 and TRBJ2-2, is GAGVSQSPSNKVTEKGKDVELRCDPISGHTALYWYRQSLGQGLEFLIYFQGNSAPDKSGLPSDRFSAERTGGSVSTLTIQRTQQEDSAVYLCASSVVGGRVAGELFFGEGSRLTVL.

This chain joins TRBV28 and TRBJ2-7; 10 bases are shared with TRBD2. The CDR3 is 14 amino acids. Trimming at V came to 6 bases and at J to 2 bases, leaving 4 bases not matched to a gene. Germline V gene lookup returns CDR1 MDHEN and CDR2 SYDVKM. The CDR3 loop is CASRPGLATYEQYF. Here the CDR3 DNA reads TGTGCCAGCAGACCGGGACTAGCGACCTACGAGCAGTACTTC.

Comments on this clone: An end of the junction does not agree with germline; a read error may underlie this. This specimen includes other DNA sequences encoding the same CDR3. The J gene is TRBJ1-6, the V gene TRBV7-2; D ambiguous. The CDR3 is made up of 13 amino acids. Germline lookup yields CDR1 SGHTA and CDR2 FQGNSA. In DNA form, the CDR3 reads TGTGCTAGCAGGTTAGGAGGGAATTCACCCCTCCACTTT. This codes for CASRLGGNSPLHF.

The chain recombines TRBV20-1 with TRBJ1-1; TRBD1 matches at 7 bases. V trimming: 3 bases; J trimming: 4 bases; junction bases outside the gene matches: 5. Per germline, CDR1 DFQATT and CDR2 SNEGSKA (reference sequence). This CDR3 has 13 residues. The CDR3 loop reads CSASPPGGTEAFF. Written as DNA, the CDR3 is TGCAGTGCTAGTCCCCCAGGGGGCACTGAAGCTTTCTTT.

The CDR3 nucleotides are TGTGCCAGCAGCTTGCCGGGAGGGTCCGCAGATACGCAGTATTTT. This encodes CASSLPGGSADTQYF. The chain uses TRBV5-4 and TRBJ2-3, with 8 bases identical to TRBD2. The CDR3 extends over 15 amino acids. Germline values: CDR1 SGHNT, CDR2 YYREEE (reference sequence). The junction had 5 bases not matched to a gene; V was cut back by 1 base and J by 4 bases.

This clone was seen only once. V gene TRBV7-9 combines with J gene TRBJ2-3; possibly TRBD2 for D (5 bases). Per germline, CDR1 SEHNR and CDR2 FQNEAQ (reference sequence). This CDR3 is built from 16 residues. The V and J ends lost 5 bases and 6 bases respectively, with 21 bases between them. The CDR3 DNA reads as TGTGCCAGCAGCCCTAAGCCCGGACTGCGCAGCGATACGCAGTATTTT. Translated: CASSPKPGLRSDTQYF.

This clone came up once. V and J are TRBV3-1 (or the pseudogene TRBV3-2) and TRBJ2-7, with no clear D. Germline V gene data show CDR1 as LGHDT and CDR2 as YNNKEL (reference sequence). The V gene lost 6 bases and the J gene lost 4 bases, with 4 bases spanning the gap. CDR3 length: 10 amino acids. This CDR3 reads CASRSYEQYF. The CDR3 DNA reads TGTGCCAGCAGGTCGTACGAGCAGTACTTC.

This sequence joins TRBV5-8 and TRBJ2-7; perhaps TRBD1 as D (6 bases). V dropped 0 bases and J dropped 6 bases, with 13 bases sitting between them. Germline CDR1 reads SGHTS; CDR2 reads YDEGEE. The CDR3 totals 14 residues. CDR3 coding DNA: TGTGCCAGCAGCTTGGAGCAGGGGCGCACCGAGCAGTACTTC. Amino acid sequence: CASSLEQGRTEQYF.